The 11 T cell receptor beta chains in this list originate from one sample, sequenced in a study of T cells after yellow fever vaccination. MiXCR was run by TCRdb on the 5' RACE reads, yielding one entry per CDR3 protein. The sample has more than 300,000 distinct CDR3 sequences; around 10% are singletons. The sample consisted of CD4+ T cells sorted from PBMCs, taken 45 days after the yellow fever booster vaccination. These receptors were collected from a young man who received the YFV17D yellow fever vaccine.

This clonotype has only a few counts. The chain links TRBV29-1 to TRBJ2-7; 7 bases map to TRBD1. The V segment lost 7 bases and the J segment 0 bases; nucleotides outside the gene matches: 18. The germline CDR1 and CDR2 sequences are SQVTM and ANQGSEA. The CDR3 totals 17 residues. For the CDR3, the DNA is TGCAGCGCCCGTGAGACGACCCTGACAGGGAGCTCCTACGAGCAGTACGTC. Protein sequence: CSARETTLTGSSYEQYV.

This clonotype was detected only a few times. The rearrangement uses TRBV28 and TRBJ2-5; D unresolved. The V and J ends lost 6 bases and 5 bases respectively, with 7 bases between them. The CDR3 extends over 11 amino acids. Germline values: CDR1 MDHEN, CDR2 SYDVKM. The CDR3 reads CASSELETQYF. DNA for the CDR3: TGTGCCAGCAGCGAGTTGGAGACCCAGTACTTC. Full variable domain (outside the CDR3, taken from reference TRBV28 and TRBJ2-5): DVKVTQSSRYLVKRTGEKVFLECVQDMDHENMFWYRQDPGLGLRLIYFSYDVKMKEKGDIPEGYSVSREKKERFSLILESASTNQTSMYLCASSELETQYFGPGTRLLVL.

This chain links TRBV7-2 with TRBJ2-7; D ambiguous. In germline, CDR1 is SGHTA, CDR2 FQGNSA. The CDR3 sequence is 15 residues long. V was clipped by 1 base and J by 0 bases, with 10 bases between them. CDR3 nucleotides: TGTGCCAGCAGCTTAGTCACGGACGGCTCCTACGAGCAGTACTTC. Its translation is CASSLVTDGSYEQYF. Full variable domain (remainder filled in from reference TRBV7-2 and TRBJ2-7): GAGVSQSPSNKVTEKGKDVELRCDPISGHTALYWYRQSLGQGLEFLIYFQGNSAPDKSGLPSDRFSAERTGGSVSTLTIQRTQQEDSAVYLCASSLVTDGSYEQYFGPGTRLTVT.

This clonotype was seen ten or more times. V is TRBV4-3 and J is TRBJ2-1; D gene unclear. The CDR3 length is 16 residues. The germline V gene has CDR1 LGHNA and CDR2 YSLEER. V was pared by 0 bases and J by 2 bases, with 11 bases between. The CDR3 DNA follows: TGCGCCAGCAGCCAAGATATATGGGCGGCCTACAATGAGCAGTTCTTC. It is translated as CASSQDIWAAYNEQFF.

The chain couples TRBV12-3 or TRBV12-4 to TRBJ2-3; 8 positions agree with TRBD2. With V trimmed by 4 bases and J by 4 bases, 13 bases remained unmatched. CDR3 length: 17 residues. The CDR3 DNA reads TGTGCCAGCAGTTGGGGACCCGGGGGGGGGACCCCAGATACGCAGTATTTT. Amino acids: CASSWGPGGGTPDTQYF.

This clonotype was picked up a small number of times. The J gene is TRBJ2-3, the V gene TRBV9; 10 bases agree with TRBD2. The length of the CDR3 is 15 residues. The germline gives CDR1 SGDLS, CDR2 YYNGEE. The junction had 10 bases not matched to a gene; V was cut back by 9 bases and J by 3 bases. CDR3 sequence: CATTTGLAVTDTQYF. The DNA for the CDR3 is TGTGCCACCACCACCGGACTAGCGGTAACAGATACGCAGTATTTT.

Details on this clonotype: Compared with germline, one end of the junction differs, possibly owing to a read error. This chain connects TRBV4-3 to TRBJ1-2, with D tentatively TRBD1 (6 bases). Germline CDR1 is LGHNA and CDR2 is YSLEER. This CDR3 comprises 16 residues. The DNA of the CDR3 is TGCGCCAGCAACCAAAGAGATCAGGGGCCAATCTATGGCTACACCTTC. Translated: CASNQRDQGPIYGYTF.

CDR3 sequence (DNA): TGTGCCAGCAGCCCTGGAGGGGGACTAGCGGGGGTTAAAGCGTCCCAGTACTTC. This codes for CASSPGGGLAGVKASQYF. The chain employs TRBV5-5 and TRBJ2-5; 14 positions agree with TRBD2. The J segment lost 9 bases and the V segment lost 4 bases, leaving 17 bases of the junction unmatched. Germline V gene lookup returns CDR1 SGHKS and CDR2 YYEKEE (reference sequence). This CDR3 comprises 18 residues. The full variable domain, with the rest looked up from reference TRBV5-5 and TRBJ2-5, is DAGVTQSPTHLIKTRGQQVTLRCSPISGHKSVSWYQQVLGQGPQFIFQYYEKEERGRGNFPDRFSARQFPNYSSELNVNALLLGDSALYLCASSPGGGLAGVKASQYFGPGTRLLVL.

The gene calls are TRBV10-3 and TRBJ2-7; D is possibly TRBD1 (5 bases). The CDR3 covers 14 residues. Germline V CDR1 and CDR2: ENHRY, SYGVKD. The V end was cut by 0 bases, the J end by 2 bases, with 8 bases between. The CDR3 DNA sequence: TGTGCCATCAGTGAGTCCAAAGGGGCCTACGAGCAGTACTTC. This translates into CAISESKGAYEQYF.

The rearrangement links TRBV12-3 or TRBV12-4 to TRBJ1-6; TRBD1 matches 9 bases. The CDR3 spans 16 residues. The V and J ends lost 6 bases and 1 base, in that order; junction bases with no gene match: 4. CDR3 amino acids: CASSTDRGSYNSPLHF. The CDR3 DNA sequence: TGTGCCAGCAGCACGGACAGGGGATCCTATAATTCACCCCTCCACTTT.

This rearrangement joins TRBV4-2 to TRBJ2-1, with 10 bases matching TRBD2. The CDR3 contains 15 residues. V lost 4 bases, J lost 5 bases, and 5 bases stayed unmatched. Germline V gene sequence: CDR1 LGHNA, CDR2 YNFKEQ. The CDR3 is CASSRTSGANNEQFF. Here the CDR3 DNA reads TGTGCCAGCAGCCGCACTAGCGGGGCAAACAATGAGCAGTTCTTC.